The entry below describes one T cell receptor beta chain. This sample is part of a study of cytotoxic CD8 clonotypes in ibrutinib-treated CLL. In the study overall: By median around 74 months, around twelve had progressed and around 14 stayed remitted; responses had been 2 complete and about 25 partial. Specimens for response were gathered following a median approximately 12 months of therapy, spanning 6 to 36.

Sequencing used immunoSEQ multiplex PCR; TCRdb keeps in-frame clones, though not all of them. The data show about 300,000 clones, with approximately 76% seen just once and roughly 5% held by the top ten. V lost 3 bases, J lost 3 bases, and 14 bases stayed unmatched. Germline CDR1 is KGHSH and CDR2 is LQKENI. The CDR3 is made up of 17 amino acids. The starting material was PBMCs, obtained at disease progression, from a patient treated with ibrutinib. The gene calls are TRBV18 and TRBJ2-7, with TRBD1 matching over 7 bases. The sequence came from a human donor with chronic lymphocytic leukemia. CDR3 sequence reads: CASSPNSPGTANYEQYF. In DNA, the CDR3 is TGTGCCAGCTCACCTAACAGTCCCGGGACAGCCAACTACGAGCAGTACTTC. Full variable domain (rest looked up from reference TRBV18 and TRBJ2-7): NAGVMQNPRHLVRRRGQEARLRCSPMKGHSHVYWYRQLPEEGLKFMVYLQKENIIDESGMPKERFSAEFPKEGPSILRIQQVVRGDSAAYFCASSPNSPGTANYEQYFGPGTRLTVT.